This T cell receptor (beta chain) stems from a study of T cells in women clearing cervical HPV infection. V shed 2 bases and J shed 6 bases, with 10 bases lying between them. CDR3 length equals 13 residues. CDR1 is LNHDA and CDR2 is SQIVND in the germline V gene (reference sequence). As for this clone: The read comes to an end 3 residues before the CDR3 does, leaving the germline J gene to fill in the end.

Using immunoSEQ multiplex PCR, the repertoire was profiled, and TCRdb retains in-frame clones only, with some absent. The sample totals 35,000 to 45,000 clones. This rearrangement joins TRBV19 to TRBJ1-2, with D perhaps TRBD1 (6 bases). Sequenced material: blood buffy coat. This clonotype was obtained from a woman between 18 and 75 years old with a cervical HPV16 infection that either progressed to CIN3+ or cleared (not recorded which). CDR3 loop: CASSINRDNGYTF. The CDR3 bases that were read are TGTGCCAGTAGTATAAACAGGGACAATGGC.